This entry lists 18 T cell receptor beta chains sequenced from one sample in a study of T cell responses to AZD1222 COVID-19 vaccine. Generated by immunoSEQ multiplex PCR, the TCRdb table keeps only in-frame clones and is missing some. The top ten clones hold roughly 0.5% of a sample with more than 250,000 clones, 85% to 95% of them seen once. The sample consisted of peripheral blood, taken on day 0 of AZD1222 vaccination. The receptors here all came from an adult in good health.

The chain has TRBV2 and TRBJ1-5; D is possibly TRBD1 (6 bases). The CDR3 consists of 18 residues. The germline V gene has CDR1 SNHLY and CDR2 FYNNEI. V shed 7 bases and J shed 3 bases, with 25 bases lying between them. For the CDR3, the DNA is TGTGCCAGCACCCGAAACAGGGAAGGACGGCCCCACAATCAGCCCCAGCATTTT. Residues: CASTRNREGRPHNQPQHF.

The chain links TRBV6-5 to TRBJ1-2; D is unclear. Germline values: CDR1 MNHEY, CDR2 SVGAGI. The CDR3 runs 13 residues. Trimming took off 6 bases at V and 3 bases at J, with 11 bases between the two ends. The CDR3 DNA is TGTGCCAGCAGGGCCGCCCCCCACTATGGCTACACCTTC. It specifies CASRAAPHYGYTF.

V usage is TRBV11-2 and J usage is TRBJ2-3; D is perhaps TRBD1 or TRBD2 (5 bases each). Trimming took off 3 bases at V and 0 bases at J, with 10 bases between the two ends. The CDR3 contains 15 residues. The germline V gene encodes CDR1 SGHAT and CDR2 FQNNGV. The CDR3 protein is CASSFGTASTDTQYF. CDR3 bases: TGTGCCAGCAGCTTCGGGACGGCCAGCACAGATACGCAGTATTTT.

The V and J genes are TRBV5-1 and TRBJ1-5, with D uncertain. V shed 4 bases and J shed 5 bases, with 10 bases lying between them. CDR1 and CDR2 (germline): SGHRS, YFSETQ. The CDR3 is 13 residues long. The CDR3 loop reads CASSLGPDQPQHF. The CDR3 DNA reads TGCGCCAGCAGCCTAGGGCCCGATCAGCCCCAGCATTTT.

The J gene is TRBJ1-5, the V gene TRBV19, with unresolved D. This CDR3 is 14 amino acids long. Germline V lookup: CDR1 LNHDA, CDR2 SQIVND (reference sequence). The V and J ends lost 7 bases and 0 bases respectively, with 10 bases between them. For the CDR3, the DNA is TGTGCCAGTAATCACGGCTATAGCAATCAGCCCCAGCATTTT. Its protein product is CASNHGYSNQPQHF.

The gene calls are TRBV2 and TRBJ2-4; tentatively, D is TRBD2 (5 bases). Per germline, CDR1 SNHLY and CDR2 FYNNEI. CDR3 length equals 18 residues. V lost 5 bases, J lost 0 bases, and 20 bases lay in between. This chain's CDR3 is CASSSPLTMARAKNIQYF. CDR3 nucleotides: TGTGCCAGCAGTAGCCCTCTGACTATGGCTAGAGCCAAAAACATTCAGTACTTC.

In its sample, this clone was seen once. The chain employs TRBV7-2 and TRBJ1-1, with D maybe TRBD1 (6 bases). V lost 2 bases to trimming and J lost 0 bases, with 10 bases between them. The CDR3 runs to 15 residues. Germline CDR1 and CDR2: SGHTA and FQGNSA. As DNA, the CDR3 is TGTGCCAGCAGCTTACGGACAGCAATGAACACTGAAGCTTTCTTT. This gives the protein CASSLRTAMNTEAFF.

The chain employs TRBV28 and TRBJ2-1, with TRBD2 identical over 14 bases. Germline-derived CDR1 and CDR2 are MDHEN and SYDVKM. The ends lost 5 bases at V and 6 bases at J; junction bases unmatched: 12. There are 18 residues in the CDR3. The CDR3 DNA reads TGTGCCAGCAGTAGTCCGGGACTAGCGGGAGTAGGGGCCAATGAGCAGTTCTTC. Its protein is CASSSPGLAGVGANEQFF.

The DNA for the CDR3 is TGTGCCAGCAGTCAGGGTTTAGGCAATCAGCCCCAGCATTTT. Protein: CASSQGLGNQPQHF. The chain joins TRBV6-5 to TRBJ1-5; possibly TRBD1 for D (5 bases). Trimming took off 5 bases at V and 2 bases at J, with 10 bases between the two ends. Germline V gene sequence: CDR1 MNHEY, CDR2 SVGAGI. The CDR3 is 14 residues long.

The chain uses TRBV14 and TRBJ2-7, with D maybe TRBD2 (6 bases). Trimming took 4 bases from V and 7 from J, leaving 14 bases between them. The CDR3 covers 13 residues. Germline lookup yields CDR1 SGHDN and CDR2 FVKESK. As DNA, the CDR3 is TGTGCCAGCAGCCGCGGGACCCTGGAAGAGCAGTACTTC. It codes for CASSRGTLEEQYF.

The rearrangement uses TRBV11-2 and TRBJ2-1; the D gene could be TRBD1 or TRBD2 (6 bases each). The CDR3 has 16 residues. From germline, CDR1 is SGHAT and CDR2 FQNNGV. The V gene lost 1 base and the J gene lost 4 bases, with 14 bases spanning the gap. The CDR3 region has the DNA TGTGCCAGCAGCTTAGCCTTAGGGGGGAGATACAATGAGCAGTTCTTC. The encoded protein is CASSLALGGRYNEQFF.

This clone has only one observation. This rearrangement joins TRBV2 to TRBJ1-6; 9 positions agree with TRBD1. CDR1 is SNHLY, CDR2 FYNNEI, per germline. The length of the CDR3 is 15 residues. J lost 7 bases, V lost 7 bases, and 8 bases had no gene match. DNA for the CDR3: TGTGCCAGCAAACGGGAGGGGACAGGGAATTCACCCCTCCACTTT. Protein sequence: CASKREGTGNSPLHF. The full variable domain, in which reference TRBV2 and TRBJ1-6 provide the parts outside the CDR3, is EPEVTQTPSHQVTQMGQEVILRCVPISNHLYFYWYRQILGQKVEFLVSFYNNEISEKSEIFDDQFSVERPDGSNFTLKIRSTKLEDSAMYFCASKREGTGNSPLHFGNGTRLTVT.

The chain has TRBV28 and TRBJ1-4; D uncertain. The CDR3 totals 15 residues. The germline gives CDR1 MDHEN, CDR2 SYDVKM. Between the trimmed V and J ends, which lost 3 bases and 0 bases, there was a span of 8 bases. CDR3 loop: CASSLASATNEKLFF. The CDR3, as DNA: TGTGCCAGCAGTTTGGCAAGTGCAACTAATGAAAAACTGTTTTTT.

The chain combines TRBV6-2 or TRBV6-3 with TRBJ1-1, with 7 bases aligning to TRBD1. The J segment lost 4 bases and the V segment lost 2 bases, leaving 4 bases of the junction unmatched. Germline lookup yields CDR1 MNHEY and CDR2 SVGEGT. The CDR3 spans 14 residues. The CDR3 loop is CASSYRGPTTEAFF. CDR3 DNA: TGTGCCAGCAGTTACAGGGGGCCAACCACTGAAGCTTTCTTT.

The chain carries TRBV28 and TRBJ2-1, with 13 bases aligning to TRBD2. The CDR3 length is 17 residues. The germline V gene has CDR1 MDHEN and CDR2 SYDVKM. The J segment lost 7 bases and the V segment lost 1 base, leaving 7 bases of the junction unmatched. The CDR3: CASSLSRLAGGDNEQFF. CDR3 bases: TGTGCCAGCAGTTTATCTCGACTAGCGGGAGGTGATAATGAGCAGTTCTTC.

This chain uses TRBV19 with TRBJ1-6; D is ambiguous. The germline V and J ends were trimmed by 6 bases and 0 bases, with 12 bases remaining between them. The CDR3 is 16 residues long. Germline-derived CDR1 and CDR2 are LNHDA and SQIVND (reference sequence). The chain's CDR3 is CASSAASGSYNSPLHF. In DNA, the CDR3 is TGTGCCAGTAGCGCCGCTTCGGGCTCCTATAATTCACCCCTCCACTTT.

V is TRBV12-3 or TRBV12-4 and J is TRBJ2-3, with D perhaps being TRBD1 or TRBD2 (5 bases each). CDR3 length equals 13 residues. V lost 8 bases and J 3 bases, leaving 12 bases between the germline ends. The CDR3, as DNA: TGTGCCAGCTACAATGGGGGAACAGATACGCAGTATTTT. This encodes CASYNGGTDTQYF.

The rearrangement joins TRBV3-1 (or the pseudogene TRBV3-2) to TRBJ1-1; D not certain. The CDR3 is 12 amino acids. From germline, CDR1 is LGHDT and CDR2 YNNKEL (reference sequence). Trimming took off 1 base at V and 8 bases at J, with 8 bases between the two ends. The CDR3 spells CASSQVGDEAFF. In DNA form, the CDR3 reads TGTGCCAGCAGCCAAGTGGGAGACGAAGCTTTCTTT.